The clone carrying this TCR beta chain was counted at least ten times. Its specificity is not known. The sample belongs to a study of molecular identifiers for immune sequencing clone quantification. A single record per CDR3 protein comes from TCRdb applying MiXCR to the PCR reads. The table lists 40,000 or so distinct CDR3 sequences, 15% to 20% of them singletons. CD8+CD4-CCR7+CD45RA+ sorting gave the naive CD8 T cells. Points from the study as a whole: Highly expanded clones may be undercounted when identical TCR molecules share barcodes.

V was shortened by 2 bases and J by 4 bases, with 9 bases between the two germline ends. The CDR3 spans 15 residues. Per the germline V gene, CDR1 is SNHLY and CDR2 is FYNNEI. The sequencing input was naive CD8+ T cells from blood, with Jurkat cell RNA spiked in. Regarding subset: FACS-sorted CD8+CD4-CCR7+CD45RA+ naive T cells. The chain carries TRBV2 and TRBJ2-6, with D perhaps assigned TRBD1 or TRBD2 (5 bases each). The sequence derives from a human donor in good health. Some libraries in this study had Jurkat cell RNA spiked in. The DNA of the CDR3 is TGTGCCAGCAGTGAACAGGGAGCAGGGGCCAACGTCCTGACTTTC. It translates to CASSEQGAGANVLTF.